Shown below are 17 T cell receptor beta chains from a single sample sequenced in a study of OX40 agonist ivuxolimab in advanced cancers. Library preparation used the immunoSEQ multiplex PCR assay. TCRdb obtained this table from immuneACCESS and retained in-frame rearrangements with V and J assigned. These tables miss some clones; where compared with another copy, unresolved V genes account for less than half of the shortfall, and the remainder is unexplained. For this sample the table gives approximately 50,000 clones, of which 65% to 85% were detected only once. Of the sample, roughly 3.9% falls within the top ten clones. Material: CD4+ or CD8+ T cells sorted from blood, obtained in a trial of the OX40 agonist ivuxolimab. The receptors were gathered from an adult with an advanced solid tumor such as melanoma, head and neck, liver or kidney cancer.

The gene calls are TRBV9 and TRBJ2-2; tentative D call: TRBD1 (6 bases). Germline CDR1 SGDLS, CDR2 YYNGEE. The CDR3 spans 15 residues. The germline V and J ends were trimmed by 1 base and 4 bases, with 11 bases remaining between them. CDR3 sequence (DNA): TGTGCCAGCAGCGTAACAGGGATCCGCACCGGGGAGCTGTTTTTT. Encoded protein: CASSVTGIRTGELFF.

V gene TRBV18 combines with J gene TRBJ2-1; 10 bases match TRBD1. Per germline, CDR1 KGHSH and CDR2 LQKENI. This CDR3 has 15 amino acids. With V trimmed by 0 bases and J by 8 bases, 4 bases remained unmatched. CDR3 in DNA: TGTGCCAGCTCACCACCGGGACAGGGGTTCCATGAGCAGTTCTTC. Residues: CASSPPGQGFHEQFF.

The rearrangement joins TRBV5-4 to TRBJ2-5, with D possibly matching TRBD2 (6 bases). Per germline, CDR1 SGHNT and CDR2 YYREEE (reference sequence). Between the trimmed V and J ends, which lost 4 bases and 7 bases, there was a span of 14 bases. The CDR3 is 13 residues long. This CDR3 reads CASSRDSDGTQYF. CDR3 DNA: TGTGCCAGCAGCCGGGACTCCGATGGGACCCAGTACTTC.

This chain uses TRBV10-3 with TRBJ1-4; maybe TRBD1 (6 bases). The CDR3 has 14 residues. Germline V CDR1 and CDR2: ENHRY, SYGVKD. The V end lost 7 bases, the J end lost 4 bases, and 13 bases lay between the germline ends. CDR3 in amino acids: CAIKPTGDNEKLFF. CDR3 coding DNA: TGTGCCATCAAGCCGACAGGCGATAATGAAAAACTGTTTTTT.

CDR3 coding DNA: TGTGCCAGCAGCGGTCCTCCGACAGGGGGCCGGGAGACCCAGTACTTC. Protein product: CASSGPPTGGRETQYF. The V call is TRBV2, the J call TRBJ2-5; TRBD1 agrees at 10 bases. Germline values: CDR1 SNHLY, CDR2 FYNNEI. J gave up 5 bases and V 6 bases, and 12 bases lay outside the gene matches. The CDR3 loop spans 16 amino acids.

CDR3 DNA sequence: TGTGCCAGCAGTTACGATGCGGCGTTGAACACTGAAGCTTTCTTT. Amino acids: CASSYDAALNTEAFF. The J gene is TRBJ1-1, the V gene TRBV6-5; D uncertain. Trimming took off 2 bases at V and 0 bases at J, with 10 bases between the two ends. Per the germline V gene, CDR1 is MNHEY and CDR2 is SVGAGI. The CDR3 is 15 residues long.

J is TRBJ2-1 and V is TRBV7-2; possible D gene TRBD2, 6 bases. Trimming shortened V by 1 base and J by 3 bases, and 10 bases separated the two germline ends. CDR1 and CDR2 from the germline V gene are SGHTA and FQGNSA. The CDR3 length is 15 residues. The CDR3 DNA is TGTGCCAGCAGCTTAGACGTCGGGGGCTACAATGAGCAGTTCTTC. Translation: CASSLDVGGYNEQFF.

V and J are TRBV30 and TRBJ2-7; 11 positions match TRBD2. Germline loops: CDR1 GTSNPN, CDR2 SVGIG (reference sequence). CDR3 length equals 16 residues. With V trimmed by 4 bases and J by 0 bases, 8 bases remained unmatched. CDR3 loop: CAWNLAGGKSSYEQYF. In DNA form, the CDR3 reads TGTGCCTGGAATCTAGCGGGGGGTAAAAGCTCCTACGAGCAGTACTTC.

This chain links TRBV11-3 with TRBJ1-4; D might be TRBD1 (5 bases). Looked up from germline, CDR1 is SGHNT and CDR2 is YENEEA. This CDR3 has 14 residues. Trimming stripped 5 bases from V and 7 bases from J, with 14 bases between. The CDR3 DNA reads TGTGCCAGCAGCCCCAGGGACGGATCTGAAAAACTGTTTTTT. This gives the protein CASSPRDGSEKLFF.

This chain uses TRBV7-2 with TRBJ2-5, with no clear D. The V end lost 6 bases, the J end lost 1 base, and 9 bases lay between the germline ends. The germline gives CDR1 SGHTA, CDR2 FQGNSA. This CDR3 has 13 amino acids. The CDR3 DNA reads as TGTGCCAGCAGTCGTAGTTCCCAAGAGACCCAGTACTTC. Protein sequence: CASSRSSQETQYF.

This chain connects TRBV6-6 to TRBJ2-1; the match to TRBD1 covers 11 bases. The CDR3 has 14 residues. Germline CDR1 reads MNHNY; CDR2 reads SVGAGI (reference sequence). The V gene end was trimmed by 2 bases and the J gene end by 10 bases; junction bases not matched to a gene: 4. CDR3 in amino acids: CASSYGQGATEQFF. The CDR3 DNA follows: TGTGCCAGCAGTTACGGACAGGGGGCTACCGAGCAGTTCTTC.

The J gene is TRBJ2-5, the V gene TRBV29-1; D might be TRBD2 (6 bases). Germline CDR1 is SQVTM and CDR2 is ANQGSEA. Trimming stripped 0 bases from V and 1 base from J, with 15 bases between. The CDR3 covers 16 residues. The CDR3 region is CSVEDYASVSQETQYF. The CDR3 DNA reads TGCAGCGTTGAAGATTATGCTAGCGTTTCCCAAGAGACCCAGTACTTC.

This chain uses TRBV6-6 with TRBJ2-4; D is unresolved. V shed 2 bases and J shed 10 bases, with 12 bases lying between them. The CDR3 runs to 13 residues. Germline V gene sequence: CDR1 MNHNY, CDR2 SVGAGI (reference sequence). In nucleotides, the CDR3 is TGTGCCAGCAGTTACGACCGATTTGGGATTCAGTACTTC. Protein sequence: CASSYDRFGIQYF.

The chain recombines TRBV9 with TRBJ2-5; 7 bases are shared with TRBD2. After removal of 1 base from V and 1 base from J, the junction contained 1 base not matched to a gene. The CDR3 loop spans 14 amino acids. Germline lookup yields CDR1 SGDLS and CDR2 YYNGEE. CDR3 DNA: TGTGCCAGCAGCGTATCTAGCGGCCAAGAGACCCAGTACTTC. Protein sequence: CASSVSSGQETQYF. Using reference TRBV9 and TRBJ2-5 for the parts outside the CDR3, the full variable domain is DSGVTQTPKHLITATGQRVTLRCSPRSGDLSVYWYQQSLDQGLQFLIQYYNGEERAKGNILERFSAQQFPDLHSELNLSSLELGDSALYFCASSVSSGQETQYFGPGTRLLVL.

This clone was picked up one time. Mismatch with germline at one junction end may stem from a read error. The J gene is TRBJ2-3, the V gene TRBV7-7, with 12 bases matching TRBD2. Germline V gives CDR1 SSHAT, CDR2 FNYEAQ (reference sequence). This CDR3 spans 16 amino acids. The CDR3, as DNA: TGTGCTAGCAGCTTAGGGGCTAGCGGGGGGGCAGATACGCAGTATTTT. The encoded protein is CASSLGASGGADTQYF.

This sequence joins TRBV5-8 and TRBJ2-1, with D hard to call. The CDR3 contains 14 residues. Germline values: CDR1 SGHTS, CDR2 YDEGEE. Trimming took off 2 bases at V and 9 bases at J, with 15 bases between the two ends. CDR3 bases: TGTGCCAGCAGCTTAGGGTCCAGTTTCGGTGAGCAGTTCTTC. This encodes CASSLGSSFGEQFF.

The CDR3 sequence is CASSVEGGVGNTIYF. CDR3 coding DNA: TGTGCCAGCAGCGTAGAAGGAGGGGTGGGAAACACCATATATTTT. The chain carries TRBV9 and TRBJ1-3; D may be TRBD1 (5 bases). The CDR3 has 15 amino acids. Trimming removed 0 bases from V and 4 bases from J, with 11 bases in between. Germline assignment: CDR1 SGDLS and CDR2 YYNGEE.